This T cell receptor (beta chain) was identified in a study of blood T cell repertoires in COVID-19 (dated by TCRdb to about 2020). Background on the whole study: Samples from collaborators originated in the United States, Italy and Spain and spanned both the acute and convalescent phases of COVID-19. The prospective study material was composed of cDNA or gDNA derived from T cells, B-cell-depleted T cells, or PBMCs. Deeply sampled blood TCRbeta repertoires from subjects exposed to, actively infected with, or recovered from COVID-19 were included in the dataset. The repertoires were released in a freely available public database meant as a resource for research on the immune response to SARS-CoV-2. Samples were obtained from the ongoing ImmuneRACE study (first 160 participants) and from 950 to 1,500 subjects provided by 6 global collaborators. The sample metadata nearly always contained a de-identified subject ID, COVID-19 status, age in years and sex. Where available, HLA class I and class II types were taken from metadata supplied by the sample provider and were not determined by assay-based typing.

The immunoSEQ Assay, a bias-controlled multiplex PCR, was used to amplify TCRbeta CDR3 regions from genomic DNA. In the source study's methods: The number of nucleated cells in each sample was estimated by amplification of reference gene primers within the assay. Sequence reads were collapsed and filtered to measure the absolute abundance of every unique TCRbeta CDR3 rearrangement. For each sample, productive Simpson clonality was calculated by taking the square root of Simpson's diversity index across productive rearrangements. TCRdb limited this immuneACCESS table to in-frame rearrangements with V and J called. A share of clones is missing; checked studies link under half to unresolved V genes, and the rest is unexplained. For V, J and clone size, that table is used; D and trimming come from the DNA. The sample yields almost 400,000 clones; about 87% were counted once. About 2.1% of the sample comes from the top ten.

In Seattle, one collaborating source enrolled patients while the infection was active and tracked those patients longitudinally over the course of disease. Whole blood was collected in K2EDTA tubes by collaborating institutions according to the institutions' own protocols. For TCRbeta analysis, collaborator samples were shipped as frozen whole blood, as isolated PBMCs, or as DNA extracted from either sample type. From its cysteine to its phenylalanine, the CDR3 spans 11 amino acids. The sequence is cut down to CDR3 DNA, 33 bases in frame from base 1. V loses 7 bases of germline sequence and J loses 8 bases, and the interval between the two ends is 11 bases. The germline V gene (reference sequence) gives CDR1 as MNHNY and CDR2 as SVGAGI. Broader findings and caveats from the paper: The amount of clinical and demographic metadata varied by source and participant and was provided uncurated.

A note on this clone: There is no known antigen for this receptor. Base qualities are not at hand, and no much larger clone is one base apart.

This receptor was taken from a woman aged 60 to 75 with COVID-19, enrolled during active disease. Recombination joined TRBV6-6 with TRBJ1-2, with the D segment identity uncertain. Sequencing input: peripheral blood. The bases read TGTGCCAGCACAAACAGTTTGGGCTACACCTTC. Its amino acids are CASTNSLGYTF.